This record concerns one T cell receptor beta chain sequence. The antigen is not known. These data originate in a study of shared clonotypes between healthy human individuals. Study results and limitations: Naive CD4 clonotypes overlapped across a handful of donors at roughly 5.1%. Memory subsets generally showed smaller estimated richness than naive subsets did. An effect of sequencing depth on clonotype sharing among donors was expected.

This CDR3 has 15 residues. Germline assignment: CDR1 SGHDN and CDR2 FVKESK. V lost 0 bases to trimming and J lost 4 bases, with 12 bases between them. TCRdb's table, derived via immunoSEQ multiplex PCR, lists solely in-frame clones and lacks some. This sample has roughly 2.5 million clones, with just over 90% found just once. The chain uses TRBV14 and TRBJ1-1; D call uncertain. The TCR originated in a man younger than 35 in good health. The source material was naive CD4+ T cells sorted from blood. The subset was: CD45RA+ positively selected. The CDR3 loop reads CASSQEAPPTTEAFF. The CDR3 DNA is TGTGCCAGCAGCCAAGAGGCACCTCCGACCACTGAAGCTTTCTTT.